This is a list of T cell receptor beta chains from one sample in a study of blood T cell repertoires in COVID-19. Only in-frame clones appear in the TCRdb table, and some are missing; sequencing was by immunoSEQ multiplex PCR. The sample gives 88,000 or so clones, less than 90% of which show up once; under 8.5% is in the top ten. Source material: peripheral blood. The receptors shown here come from a man in his sixties with acute or convalescent COVID-19. CDR3s include the opening cysteine and the closing phenylalanine or tryptophan.

>TRBV11-1
CASSLAAGITDTQYF
>TRBV6-5
CASTEPPSGTQYF
>TRBV7-7
CASSPGAGNTGELFF
>TRBV27
CASSPRAAGGNTGELFF
>TRBV28
CASSFPTGANYGYTF
>TRBV29-1
CSVVDGSGELFF
>TRBV29-1
CSVEEGQGLHF
>TRBV29-1
CSVEVTVNTEAFF
>TRBV6-5
CASSWTGENYGYTF
>TRBV6-5
CASRADRGDGYTF
>TRBV18
CASSPLSWGDEQYF
>TRBV3-1/TRBV3-2
CASSRPTGENTEAFF
>TRBV9
CASSVNYNTDTQYF
>TRBV5-1
CASRPPRADTQYF
>TRBV7-9
CASSSGGNYGYTF
>TRBV19
CASSIVPKHEQYF
>TRBV29-1
CSVRLAVNTGELFF
>TRBV7-9
CASSTGGVRGGTDTQYF
>TRBV6-1
CASSDFYEQFF
>TRBV11-3
CASSLAGNTEAFF
>TRBV30
CACIPGQGETQYF
>TRBV6-6
CASTSESGGRQPQHF
>TRBV5-1
CASSFGSSSGNTIYF
>TRBV29-1
CSVVDRGNQPQHF
>TRBV6-5
CASTRGQGRTEAFF
>TRBV28
CASSFVGGQDEQYF
>TRBV11-2
CASSLSGGSYTF
>TRBV3-1/TRBV3-2
CASSRLGLDTQYF
>TRBV7-6
CASSLVSTHTDTQYF
>TRBV5-1
CASSREDTQYF
>TRBV5-6
CASSRGQTATNEKLFF
>TRBV3-1/TRBV3-2
CASSQGTGSSYEQYF
>TRBV27
CASSPRLVRNNEQFF
>TRBV7-8
CASSFLGQGFYGYTF
>TRBV9
CASSVDGGTEAFF
>TRBV5-1
CASSLGGRLTGNTIYF
>TRBV7-8
CASSLPTGSGTDTQYF